This T cell receptor beta chain was documented in a study of siplizumab effects on memory and regulatory T cells. The study, taken as a whole, reports: Researchers could map only a minor fraction of alloreactive clones to unstimulated subsets. Siplizumab, the agent tested, significantly reduced alloreactive sequences traceable to unstimulated CD4+ memory cells. Major contributors to the alloresponse seemed to be naive T cells, which also appeared more diverse than memory cells.

About this clone itself: What it recognizes is unknown.

TCRdb's copy holds only in-frame clones and misses some; the assay was immunoSEQ multiplex PCR. The sample lists under 95,000 clones; about 93% were seen once. The V gene's germline CDR1 is MDHEN and CDR2 SYDVKM. The CDR3 runs 18 residues. Trimming took off 10 bases at V and 12 bases at J, with 37 bases between the two ends. The V and J genes are TRBV28 and TRBJ2-1, with no clear D. Specimen: non-Treg CD4+ T cells sorted from blood. The source is a human donor in good health. The CDR3 is CATLDLLDSNRGPKGQFF. DNA of the CDR3: TGTGCCACCCTCGATTTACTCGATTCTAATCGTGGACCAAAGGGGCAGTTCTTC.